This TCR beta chain was identified during a study of cytomegalovirus exposure and HLA in healthy donors. Study-level points and caveats: A later analysis by the authors found several of the most significant clusters apparently linked to common viral pathogens.

As concerns this clone: Its antigen is unidentified.

PCR amplification relied on 60 Vbeta primers (plus 13 Jbeta primers). Assay: immunoSEQ multiplex PCR; the TCRdb copy retains only in-frame clones and omits some. The sample includes roughly 130,000 clones, 80% of them seen just once. Material for sequencing was PBMCs. The source of this sequence is a man aged 25 to 40 in good health and CMV-seronegative.

The CDR3 nucleotides read TGTGCCAGCAGTACGAGACAGGGGGCAATCTACGAGCAGTACTTC. Its protein is CASSTRQGAIYEQYF. The chain joins TRBV28 to TRBJ2-7; 10 bases match TRBD1. This CDR3 region has 15 residues. V lost 5 bases and J lost 3; bases outside the gene matches: 7. In germline, CDR1 is MDHEN, CDR2 SYDVKM. The variable domain in full, with the rest retrieved from reference TRBV28 and TRBJ2-7, is DVKVTQSSRYLVKRTGEKVFLECVQDMDHENMFWYRQDPGLGLRLIYFSYDVKMKEKGDIPEGYSVSREKKERFSLILESASTNQTSMYLCASSTRQGAIYEQYFGPGTRLTVT.